The rows below give T cell receptor beta chains drawn from one sample of a study of T-cell reconstitution after alpha-beta-depleted transplantation in children. TCRdb re-analysed the PCR reads in MiXCR, keeping a single row per CDR3 protein. This table has over 450,000 distinct CDR3 sequences, about 11% appearing once. The sequencing here drew on PBMCs, taken before TCRalphabeta/CD19-depleted stem cell transplant. These receptors came from a child aged 2 to 10 with inherited bone marrow failure, due to receive a stem cell transplant. Both conserved end residues are trimmed from each CDR3.

V gene: TRBV4-3; CDR3 protein: ASSQTVATYSYEQY
V gene: TRBV4-2; CDR3 protein: ASSRSTGDYGYT
V gene: TRBV5-1; CDR3 protein: ASSLAADTNIQY
V gene: TRBV5-1; CDR3 protein: ASSTGTSGRARDIRADTQY
V gene: TRBV4-3; CDR3 protein: ASSQGVPGLAGVATGELF
V gene: TRBV4-3; CDR3 protein: ASSPLLGSVSGEQY
V gene: TRBV12-3/TRBV12-4; CDR3 protein: ASSLRTIYNEQF
V gene: TRBV12-3/TRBV12-4; CDR3 protein: ASSREAGNSPLH
V gene: TRBV20-1; CDR3 protein: SATGAVGTQY
V gene: TRBV11-2; CDR3 protein: ASKGPSGNTIY
V gene: TRBV20-1; CDR3 protein: SARAPNSPLH
V gene: TRBV20-1; CDR3 protein: SARPGSGGGDIQY
V gene: TRBV7-2; CDR3 protein: ASSSGRQSEQY
V gene: TRBV2; CDR3 protein: ALIGAYNEQF
V gene: TRBV5-1; CDR3 protein: ASSVVAGGGYNEQF
V gene: TRBV28; CDR3 protein: ASRARNEKLF
V gene: TRBV28; CDR3 protein: ASSLVYYPSTDTQY
V gene: TRBV5-1; CDR3 protein: ASSLGQGETQY
V gene: TRBV7-7; CDR3 protein: ASSPSGSYTDTQY
V gene: TRBV4-1; CDR3 protein: ASSQDLGTVATEAF